Each of the 26 T cell receptor beta chains below was sequenced from the same sample in a study of T-cell reconstitution after alpha-beta-depleted transplantation in children (dated by TCRdb to 2015 to 2016). The sample's treatment or condition, from its label and the paper: allogeneic hematopoietic cell transplantation with graft depleted of TCRalphabeta T cells and CD19 B cells. Libraries were prepared through PCR. Sequencing instrument: Illumina HiSeq 2500. To normalize quantification of the TCRbeta repertoire, the TCR libraries were built with molecular barcoding that relied on unique molecular identifiers. Using fastp at Q25 and MiXCR, TCRdb reprocessed the public reads and kept productive beta chains. All rows with the same CDR3 protein become a single entry with the most common DNA and genes. The sample contains over 85,000 distinct CDR3 sequences, approximately 8% of them found a single time. Clones ranked in the top ten supply 16% of the sample.

Sequencing was performed on PBMCs, taken before TCRalphabeta/CD19-depleted stem cell transplant. These receptors all stem from a boy aged 2 to 10 with acute lymphoblastic leukemia, due to receive a stem cell transplant.

There are many counts of this clonotype. CDR3 nucleotide sequence: TGTGCCAGCAGTTCACACATACAGGGGGCTGGGGCCAACGTCCTGACTTTC. This sequence encodes CASSSHIQGAGANVLTF. The V call is TRBV6-5, the J call TRBJ2-6; 8 positions match TRBD1. V dropped 4 bases and J dropped 2; count of bases not matched to a gene: 7. The CDR3 spans 17 residues. Germline V gene data show CDR1 as MNHEY and CDR2 as SVGAGI.

This clonotype was seen a few times. CDR3 in DNA: TGTGCCAGCAGTTTAGGGGTAGTGGAGCCCCAGCATTTT. Protein product: CASSLGVVEPQHF. The chain joins TRBV12-3 or TRBV12-4 to TRBJ1-5; D is uncertain. Trimming cost V 1 base and J 8 bases, with 9 bases left between them. The CDR3 is made up of 13 amino acids.

This clonotype was found many times. The rearrangement uses TRBV20-1 and TRBJ2-3; possible D gene TRBD1, 6 bases. Germline values: CDR1 DFQATT, CDR2 SNEGSKA (reference sequence). CDR3 size: 15 residues. With 5 bases removed from V and 0 bases from J, the gap between germline ends came to 15 bases. CDR3 residues: CSASYRALSTDTQYF. The CDR3 DNA reads as TGCAGTGCTTCATACAGGGCATTAAGCACAGATACGCAGTATTTT.

This clonotype was counted between two and nine times. The rearrangement links TRBV20-1 to TRBJ2-5, with a tentative D call TRBD2 (5 bases). Germline CDR1 reads DFQATT; CDR2 reads SNEGSKA (reference sequence). CDR3 length: 13 residues. Trimming removed 5 bases from V and 8 bases from J, with 18 bases in between. Here the CDR3 reads CSARITGELTQYF. CDR3 sequence (DNA): TGCAGTGCTCGCATTACCGGGGAGTTAACCCAGTACTTC.

Many counts were recorded for this clonotype. J is TRBJ1-2 and V is TRBV7-2, with TRBD1 matching over 11 bases. V shed 6 bases, J shed 5 bases, and the junction held 8 bases outside the gene matches. The CDR3 loop spans 15 amino acids. The germline V gene encodes CDR1 SGHTA and CDR2 FQGNSA. The CDR3 sequence is CASSYEGQGGYGYTF. DNA of the CDR3: TGTGCCAGCAGTTACGAGGGACAGGGGGGTTATGGCTACACCTTC.

The chain links TRBV18 to TRBJ1-1; no clear D. V dropped 4 bases and J dropped 4 bases, with 13 bases sitting between them. CDR3 size: 14 residues. From germline, CDR1 is KGHSH and CDR2 LQKENI. The CDR3 reads CASSQAGRLTEAFF. The DNA of the CDR3 is TGTGCCAGCTCACAAGCGGGCAGACTCACTGAAGCTTTCTTT.

In this sample, this clonotype turned up many times. The rearrangement joins TRBV20-1 to TRBJ1-2; 9 positions agree with TRBD1. V lost 0 bases to trimming and J lost 5 bases; unmatched junction nucleotides: 4. The CDR3 is 14 residues long. CDR1 is DFQATT, CDR2 SNEGSKA, per germline (reference sequence). The CDR3 DNA is TGCAGTGCTAGAGAGCCGGGACAGGGATATGGCTACACCTTC. Its protein is CSAREPGQGYGYTF.

This clonotype was seen more than once but under ten times. V and J are TRBV4-2 and TRBJ2-3; D is uncertain. Germline V lookup: CDR1 LGHNA, CDR2 YNFKEQ. The CDR3 spans 14 residues. Trimming left V 1 base short and J 6 bases short, with 11 bases between. The chain's CDR3 is CASSQGRLADTQYF. The DNA of the CDR3 is TGTGCCAGCAGCCAAGGTCGGCTGGCCGATACGCAGTATTTT.

The chain has TRBV28 and TRBJ1-5, with 8 bases matching TRBD1. J was trimmed by 2 bases and V by 7 bases; bases with no gene match: 10. This CDR3 has 16 residues. Per the germline V gene, CDR1 is MDHEN and CDR2 is SYDVKM. The DNA for the CDR3 is TGTGCCAGCACCACCCTCCGGGGACAGGGCAATCAGCCCCAGCATTTT. Its translation is CASTTLRGQGNQPQHF.

The chain couples TRBV19 to TRBJ2-7, with D perhaps TRBD1 (5 bases). V lost 5 bases and J lost 5, with 16 bases in between. The CDR3 spans 14 residues. Looked up from germline, CDR1 is LNHDA and CDR2 is SQIVND (reference sequence). CDR3 sequence (DNA): TGTGCCAGTAGTTTATTCGACAGTCCCCACGAGCAGTACTTC. Its protein product is CASSLFDSPHEQYF.

This chain connects TRBV12-3 or TRBV12-4 to TRBJ2-2, with TRBD2 matching 9 bases. The CDR3 runs to 16 residues. The ends lost 6 bases at V and 5 bases at J; junction bases unmatched: 10. The CDR3 here is CASSRRGGGVTGELFF. The CDR3 DNA reads as TGTGCCAGCAGCCGCCGGGGCGGGGGGGTGACCGGGGAGCTGTTTTTT.

This clonotype was detected only a few times. The rearrangement uses TRBV4-1 and TRBJ2-3, with no clear D. Trimming took off 1 base at V and 7 bases at J, with 15 bases between the two ends. The V gene's germline CDR1 is MGHRA and CDR2 YSYEKL. CDR3 length: 15 residues. DNA of the CDR3: TGCGCCAGCAGCCAAGCGGTAAGGGTCTGGAATACGCAGTATTTT. The encoded protein is CASSQAVRVWNTQYF.

The rearrangement joins TRBV14 to TRBJ2-3, with TRBD2 identical over 7 bases. From germline, CDR1 is SGHDN and CDR2 FVKESK. After removal of 1 base from V and 0 bases from J, the junction contained 1 base not matched to a gene. CDR3 length equals 15 residues. CDR3 in DNA: TGTGCCAGCAGCCAAGTGGGGGGGAGCACAGATACGCAGTATTTT. This gives the protein CASSQVGGSTDTQYF.

Comments on this clonotype: This may arise from a read error, as a much more abundant clone is one base away. The chain carries TRBV5-6 and TRBJ2-3; 7 bases fit TRBD1. Trimming removed 1 base from V and 1 base from J; junction bases left unmatched: 6. CDR1 is SGHDT, CDR2 YYEEEE, per germline. CDR3 size: 16 residues. The CDR3 DNA reads TGTGCCAGCAGCTTGAGTAGTGGACAGGGCACAGATACGCAGTATTTT. Its protein product is CASSLSSGQGTDTQYF.

At least ten counts were recorded for this clonotype. The junction departs from the called germline gene at one end, perhaps through a read error. This chain connects TRBV5-6 to TRBJ2-7; D not resolved. This CDR3 is 13 amino acids long. Germline lookup yields CDR1 SGHDT and CDR2 YYEEEE. CDR3 nucleotides: TGTGCCAGCAGTCTTTGGAACTCCGACGAGCAGTACTTC. Its translation: CASSLWNSDEQYF.

This clonotype was counted only a few times. The V call is TRBV11-2, the J call TRBJ2-3, with D maybe TRBD2 (5 bases). The CDR3 loop spans 11 amino acids. The V end was cut by 3 bases, the J end by 8 bases, with 6 bases between. Germline V gene sequence: CDR1 SGHAT, CDR2 FQNNGV. For the CDR3, the DNA is TGTGCCAGCAGCTTGGGAGCTACGCAGTATTTT. Translation gives CASSLGATQYF.

This clonotype was detected many times. The chain couples TRBV12-3 or TRBV12-4 to TRBJ1-2; D may be TRBD1 (5 bases). V was trimmed by 2 bases and J by 4 bases, leaving 5 bases between them. The CDR3 length is 12 residues. Here the CDR3 reads CASSLQGYGYTF. CDR3 in DNA: TGTGCCAGCAGTTTACAGGGCTATGGCTACACCTTC.

Ten or more counts support this clonotype. The chain employs TRBV6-2 or TRBV6-3 and TRBJ1-2; D call uncertain. Germline CDR1 MNHEY, CDR2 SVGEGT. V lost 0 bases, J lost 7 bases, and 9 bases lay in between. The CDR3 runs 13 residues. The CDR3 nucleotides read TGTGCCAGCAGTTACTCGGGCTCTACTGGCTACACCTTC. It translates to CASSYSGSTGYTF.

This chain uses TRBV10-3 with TRBJ2-3; possibly TRBD2 for D (5 bases). Between the trimmed V and J ends, which lost 4 bases and 7 bases, there was a span of 15 bases. CDR1 is ENHRY, CDR2 SYGVKD, per germline. This CDR3 comprises 14 residues. CDR3 DNA: TGTGCCATCAGTGGGTCAGGAGGAGCAAATACGCAGTATTTT. Residues: CAISGSGGANTQYF.

The chain couples TRBV12-3 or TRBV12-4 to TRBJ2-2, with D possibly TRBD1 on 5 matching bases. Trimming stripped 7 bases from V and 1 base from J, with 16 bases between. The CDR3 is 16 residues long. The CDR3 DNA reads TGTGCCAGCAATCAATTCAGGGCCTTGAACACCGGGGAGCTGTTTTTT. Protein: CASNQFRALNTGELFF.

This clonotype was seen only a few times. The J gene is TRBJ1-2, the V gene TRBV2; 8 nucleotides agree with TRBD1. Trimming at V came to 1 base and at J to 5 bases, leaving 3 bases not matched to a gene. The CDR3 has 14 amino acids. Per germline, CDR1 SNHLY and CDR2 FYNNEI. As DNA, the CDR3 is TGTGCCAGCAGTGAAGTCCAGGGGGCTTATGGCTACACCTTC. It yields the protein CASSEVQGAYGYTF.

This clonotype was observed a handful of times. The chain joins TRBV5-6 to TRBJ1-2; D remains ambiguous. The germline gives CDR1 SGHDT, CDR2 YYEEEE. The length of the CDR3 is 16 residues. Trimming shortened V by 4 bases and J by 6 bases, and 22 bases separated the two germline ends. CDR3 bases: TGTGCCAGCAGCCCCCGGCGGCGGGTAGGGAGAGATGGCTACACCTTC. Translated, it gives CASSPRRRVGRDGYTF.

This chain's CDR3 is CASSTRTDPSETQYF. CDR3 in DNA: TGTGCCAGCAGCACCCGGACGGACCCGTCCGAGACCCAGTACTTC. V is TRBV7-9 and J is TRBJ2-5; D not certain. Per the germline V gene, CDR1 is SEHNR and CDR2 is FQNEAQ (reference sequence). V was clipped by 5 bases and J by 5 bases, with 18 bases between them. CDR3 length equals 15 residues.

This chain uses TRBV27 with TRBJ2-3, with 13 bases fitting TRBD2. The V gene end was trimmed by 5 bases and the J gene end by 5 bases; junction bases not matched to a gene: 4. The CDR3 has 15 amino acids. CDR1 MNHEY and CDR2 SMNVEV come from the germline V gene (reference sequence). CDR3 region: CASSAGLAGLDTQYF. The CDR3, as DNA: TGTGCCAGCAGTGCGGGACTAGCGGGGCTAGATACGCAGTATTTT.

In its sample, this clonotype was seen many times. The V call is TRBV6-6, the J call TRBJ2-3; no definite D call. The CDR3 sequence is 13 residues long. Germline V gene data show CDR1 as MNHNY and CDR2 as SVGAGI (reference sequence). The germline V and J ends were trimmed by 6 bases and 3 bases, with 10 bases remaining between them. The DNA for the CDR3 is TGTGCCAGCAGCAGAACAGAGACAGATACGCAGTATTTT. This translates into CASSRTETDTQYF.

This clonotype came up a few times. This chain uses TRBV20-1 with TRBJ2-1; 15 nucleotides match TRBD2. CDR3 length: 19 amino acids. Unmatched junction bases numbered 15, after V lost 4 bases and J lost 5 bases. Germline assignment: CDR1 DFQATT and CDR2 SNEGSKA (reference sequence). The CDR3 DNA follows: TGCAGTGCTACGAAGGGGACTAGCGGGGGGCTGATGAGGAACAATGAGCAGTTCTTC. Encoded protein: CSATKGTSGGLMRNNEQFF.